Below, 7 T cell receptor beta chains from the same sample are listed, as sequenced in a study of tumor-infiltrating lymphocytes in primary liver carcinoma. From approximately 450 ng total RNA, TCR beta cDNA was generated with a primer in the constant region. Construction of TCR beta libraries relied on three successive nested multiplex PCR rounds employing slightly modified ARM-PCR. Researchers ran the first two PCR rounds for around 10 cycles each with TRBV1-TRBV30 forward primers and a C-beta reverse primer. One entry per CDR3 protein, called by TCRdb with MiXCR from the multiplex PCR reads. The table lists fewer than 75,000 distinct CDR3 sequences, around 69% of them singletons. Co-extracting RNA and DNA was done with about 20-34 mg of unsorted bulk tissue as input. Source material: liver tumor tissue from sampling region 4. Subset indicated: tumor region T4, right-lateral pole. Source of these receptors: a man aged 35-49 years with primary liver carcinoma and hepatitis B virus infection.

This clonotype was observed once. This could be a read error, since a much larger clone is one nucleotide away. The chain carries TRBV29-1 and TRBJ2-1; 10 positions agree with TRBD2. V was pared by 5 bases and J by 9 bases, with 10 bases of the junction left unmatched. Germline V gene lookup returns CDR1 SQVTM and CDR2 ANQGSEA. This CDR3 is built from 14 residues. In DNA, the CDR3 is TGCAGCGTTATACGGCTAGCGGGAGTTCTTGAGCAGTTCTTC. It is translated as CSVIRLAGVLEQFF.

As for this clonotype: Because it lacks the conserved phenylalanine or tryptophan at the end, this CDR3 is likely a read error. The J gene is TRBJ2-1, the V gene TRBV11-3, with TRBD1 as a possible D gene (5 bases). The CDR3 runs to 13 residues. Per the germline V gene, CDR1 is SGHNT and CDR2 is YENEEA. CDR3 nucleotide sequence: TGTGCCTGCAGCTTAGGGGCTGTGAATGAGCAGTTCTTA. Translating it yields CACSLGAVNEQFL.

For this clonotype: Being one base from a much bigger clone, this may be a read error. The chain couples TRBV7-8 to TRBJ2-7; tentatively, D is TRBD2 (6 bases). Germline V gene data show CDR1 as SGHVS and CDR2 as FQNEAQ. The CDR3 is 14 residues long. Trimming cost V 5 bases and J 5 bases, with 16 bases left between them. The CDR3, as DNA: TGTGCCAGCAGCGATGCCGGGACTCTCCACGAGCAGTACTTC. The encoded protein is CASSDAGTLHEQYF.

This chain joins TRBV6-5 and TRBJ2-2, with 12 positions matching TRBD2. The germline V gene has CDR1 MNHEY and CDR2 SVGAGI. Germline trimming cut 10 bases from V and 1 base from J; bases unmatched to any gene: 7. This CDR3 spans 16 amino acids. The CDR3 DNA is TGTGCCAATCGGACTAGCGGGGAGAGGAACACCGGGGAGCTGTTTTTT. Protein: CANRTSGERNTGELFF.

In regard to this clonotype: One junction end disagrees with the germline gene, perhaps due to a read error. The gene calls are TRBV6-2 or TRBV6-3 and TRBJ1-5; perhaps TRBD1 as D (5 bases). Germline CDR1 reads MNHEY; CDR2 reads SVGEGT. CDR3 length: 15 residues. CDR3 DNA: TGTGCTAGGACCCTCGACAGTTATAGCAATCAGCCCAAGCATTTT. Its protein product is CARTLDSYSNQPKHF.

Comment on this clonotype: One end of the junction does not line up with germline, which may come from a read error. This chain connects TRBV12-3 or TRBV12-4 to TRBJ2-7, with 11 bases matching TRBD1. This CDR3 region has 15 residues. The CDR3 bases are TGTGCCAGCAGCTTAGGACAGGGGGCCAACTACGAACAGTGCTTC. Translating gives CASSLGQGANYEQCF.

On this clonotype: A read error may account for a junction end that differs from germline. V usage is TRBV29-1 and J usage is TRBJ2-2; 7 positions match TRBD1. Germline CDR1 and CDR2: SQVTM and ANQGSEA. There are 14 residues in the CDR3. The CDR3 sequence: CSFERQGRGWELFF. The CDR3 DNA reads TGCAGCTTTGAGAGACAGGGACGGGGCTGGGAGCTGTTTTTT.